One T cell receptor beta chain is described in this entry. A J-beta primer mix and a sample-barcoded 5' primer were used in a second PCR of roughly 6 to 12 cycles. In TCRdb, the 5' RACE reads were re-called with MiXCR into one record per CDR3 protein. The sample lists 650,000 to 800,000 distinct CDR3 sequences, roughly 44% occurring once. In each sample, at least 7 million PBMCs were isolated. Samples each yielded at least 6 micrograms of total RNA. The data belong to a study of blood T cells in healthy people across ages. V lost 4 bases and J lost 12, with 9 bases in between. This CDR3 is 9 amino acids long. Per germline, CDR1 DFQATT and CDR2 SNEGSKA (reference sequence).

Sequences were obtained from blood. The gene calls are TRBV20-1 and TRBJ1-1; possible D gene TRBD1, 5 bases. This receptor was identified in a man between 60 and 75 years old in good health. The chain's CDR3 is CSATGTSFF. The CDR3 nucleotides are TGCAGTGCTACCGGGACTTCTTTCTTT.